This entry features one T cell receptor beta chain sequence. This sample was included in a study of T cell changes during pregnancy in multiple sclerosis. Clones were sequenced by immunoSEQ multiplex PCR, and TCRdb holds only the in-frame ones, with some missing. The sample lists 40,000 or so clones; around 94% were seen once. This CDR3 region has 18 residues. Trimming removed 5 bases from V and 2 bases from J; junction bases left unmatched: 16. The germline CDR1 and CDR2 sequences are SGHAT and FQDESV (reference sequence). This clonotype was sampled from a female donor with multiple sclerosis, enrolled in a pregnancy study. The chain combines TRBV11-1 with TRBJ2-3; 7 bases map to TRBD2. Source: CD8+ T cells from peripheral blood mononuclear cells, taken in the third trimester of pregnancy. The CDR3 sequence: CASSPHPRAGESTDTQYF. The CDR3 DNA is TGTGCCAGCAGCCCCCACCCCCGGGCGGGGGAGTCCACAGATACGCAGTATTTT.